This TCR beta chain comes out of a study of T cells after yellow fever vaccination. TCRdb re-analysed the 5' RACE reads in MiXCR, keeping a single row per CDR3 protein. Of under 550,000 distinct CDR3 sequences listed, roughly 22% were seen once; the top ten hold about 16%. V lost 5 bases and J lost 5; bases outside the gene matches: 10. The CDR3 is made up of 15 amino acids. Germline CDR1 and CDR2: SGHTA and FQGNSA. Material: PBMCs, obtained roughly 20 days after the first yellow fever vaccination. J is TRBJ2-5 and V is TRBV7-2; 8 bases map to TRBD1. The TCR was taken from a man between 18 and 29 years old who received the YFV17D yellow fever vaccine. The CDR3 DNA follows: TGTGCCAGCAGCCGAGAGACAGGGGTAACTGAGACCCAGTACTTC. This translates into CASSRETGVTETQYF.